The TCR beta chain described here comes from a study of siplizumab effects on memory and regulatory T cells. Study-level findings and limits: Siplizumab caused a significant drop in alloreactive sequences traceable to unstimulated CD4+ memory cells.

Assay used: immunoSEQ multiplex PCR; TCRdb lists only in-frame clones, some missing. There are about 100,000 clones in the sample; roughly 93% occur only once, and roughly 1.3% lies in the top ten. Worth noting for this clone: The antigen remains unidentified.

This sequence originates from a human donor in good health. Sequencing used non-Treg CD4+ T cells sorted from blood.

The CDR3 coding sequence is TGTGCCAGTAATCGGGAGTTCGATGAGCAGTTCTTC. Its protein is CASNREFDEQFF. The chain is built from TRBV19 and TRBJ2-1; D perhaps matches TRBD2 (6 bases). Germline assignment: CDR1 LNHDA and CDR2 SQIVND (reference sequence). This CDR3 region has 12 residues. V lost 7 bases, J lost 8 bases, and 12 bases lay in between. Drawing the rest from reference TRBV19 and TRBJ2-1, the complete variable domain is DGGITQSPKYLFRKEGQNVTLSCEQNLNHDAMYWYRQDPGQGLRLIYYSQIVNDFQKGDIAEGYSVSREKKESFPLTVTSAQKNPTAFYLCASNREFDEQFFGPGTRLTVL.